Each of the 25 T cell receptor beta chains below was sequenced from the same sample in a study of T cells in tumors after PD-1 blockade. Clones were sequenced by immunoSEQ multiplex PCR, and TCRdb holds only the in-frame ones, with some missing. This sample has approximately 34,000 clones, with 73% found just once. This specimen consisted of PBMCs, obtained after anti-PD-1 treatment. These receptor sequences come from a human donor with basal cell carcinoma.

The V gene is TRBV5-4, the J gene TRBJ2-1, with 7 bases matching TRBD2. The CDR3 sequence is 14 residues long. Germline values: CDR1 SGHNT, CDR2 YYREEE (reference sequence). V was clipped by 2 bases and J by 9 bases; unmatched bases: 8. The CDR3 DNA reads TGTGCCAGCAGCTTCGGGACTATTGGGAGTGAGCAGTTCTTC. Translating gives CASSFGTIGSEQFF.

The chain carries TRBV10-3 and TRBJ2-7; the D gene could be TRBD1 or TRBD2 (5 bases each). Trimming stripped 8 bases from V and 2 bases from J, with 10 bases between. CDR3 length: 12 amino acids. Germline CDR1 reads ENHRY; CDR2 reads SYGVKD. The CDR3 sequence is CAIRDATYEQYF. The CDR3 nucleotides are TGTGCCATCCGGGACGCTACCTACGAGCAGTACTTC.

V and J are TRBV3-1 (or the pseudogene TRBV3-2) and TRBJ2-7; no firm D call. Germline V gene lookup returns CDR1 LGHDT and CDR2 YNNKEL (reference sequence). CDR3 length: 14 residues. The V end lost 0 bases, the J end lost 0 bases, and 6 bases lay between the germline ends. The DNA for the CDR3 is TGTGCCAGCAGCCAAGAACTGAACTCCTACGAGCAGTACTTC. Protein sequence: CASSQELNSYEQYF.

In this sample, this clone turned up a few times. The genes are TRBV5-1 and TRBJ2-5; the D is unclear. CDR3 length equals 15 residues. Deletions cut 0 bases from V and 2 bases from J, with 11 bases between. Germline V gives CDR1 SGHRS, CDR2 YFSETQ. The CDR3 DNA reads as TGCGCCAGCAGCTTGGCGCAGGCCCGTCAAGAGACCCAGTACTTC. It translates to CASSLAQARQETQYF.

This clone showed up just once. This chain connects TRBV5-1 to TRBJ2-2; 10 nucleotides align to TRBD2. V was clipped by 4 bases and J by 9 bases; unmatched bases: 12. Germline CDR1 reads SGHRS; CDR2 reads YFSETQ. There are 16 residues in the CDR3. This chain's CDR3 is CASSPTAGGEHRELFF. The CDR3 DNA is TGCGCCAGCAGCCCGACAGCGGGGGGGGAACACCGGGAGCTGTTTTTT.

A few counts support this clone. The chain is built from TRBV7-2 and TRBJ2-3; 10 nucleotides line up with TRBD2. The CDR3 totals 14 residues. Germline V gives CDR1 SGHTA, CDR2 FQGNSA. V shed 5 bases and J 3 bases; nucleotides not matched to a gene: 2. CDR3 region: CASSLTSGTDTQYF. The CDR3 DNA sequence: TGTGCCAGCAGCCTGACTAGCGGGACAGATACGCAGTATTTT.

The rearrangement links TRBV4-3 to TRBJ1-1, with D hard to call. Trimming stripped 0 bases from V and 7 bases from J, with 12 bases between. The V gene's germline CDR1 is LGHNA and CDR2 YSLEER. The CDR3 is 14 residues long. The CDR3 DNA follows: TGCGCCAGCAGCCAAGATAGGTCTATGATTGAAGCTTTCTTT. Protein product: CASSQDRSMIEAFF.

This chain's CDR3 is CASSLLQGNGELFF. The CDR3 region has the DNA TGTGCCAGCAGCTTATTACAGGGTAACGGGGAGCTGTTTTTT. This sequence joins TRBV7-2 and TRBJ2-2; D might be TRBD1 (6 bases). CDR1 SGHTA and CDR2 FQGNSA come from the germline V gene. V was shortened by 2 bases and J by 7 bases, with 11 bases between the two germline ends. CDR3 length equals 14 residues.

This clone occurred once. Germline is not matched at one junction end, which may reflect a read error. The J gene is TRBJ1-4, the V gene TRBV23-1; 8 bases are shared with TRBD1. TRBV23-1 is annotated as an ORF whose role is uncertain. The CDR3 runs 14 residues. CDR3 nucleotide sequence: TGCGCCAGCAGTCATCGGACAGGGCCCGGGGGGACTGTTTTT. Its protein product is CASSHRTGPGGTVF.

The rearrangement links TRBV5-1 to TRBJ2-5, with TRBD1 matching 8 bases. The V and J ends lost 0 bases and 7 bases, in that order; junction bases with no gene match: 5. The CDR3 length is 14 residues. Per the germline V gene, CDR1 is SGHRS and CDR2 is YFSETQ. The CDR3 bases are TGCGCCAGCAGCTTGGCGGGACAGGTTGGGACCCAGTACTTC. It translates to CASSLAGQVGTQYF.

This clone is labeled large. The gene calls are TRBV4-3 and TRBJ1-2; possible D gene TRBD1, 5 bases. The CDR3 totals 17 residues. CDR1 is LGHNA, CDR2 YSLEER, per germline. Trimming left V 0 bases short and J 1 base short, with 15 bases between. CDR3 region: CASSQEGAGARNYGYTF. The CDR3 nucleotides read TGCGCCAGCAGCCAAGAAGGAGCTGGGGCCCGTAACTATGGCTACACCTTC.

The rearrangement uses TRBV3-1 (or the pseudogene TRBV3-2) and TRBJ1-5, with 7 bases that match TRBD1. CDR1 and CDR2 (germline): LGHDT, YNNKEL (reference sequence). The length of the CDR3 is 17 residues. Trimming took 0 bases from V and 2 from J; bases not matched to a gene: 7. The chain's CDR3 is CASSQESGGQGNQPQHF. CDR3 sequence (DNA): TGTGCCAGCAGCCAAGAATCGGGAGGACAGGGCAATCAGCCCCAGCATTTT.

The genes are TRBV29-1 and TRBJ2-1; 8 bases map to TRBD1. CDR1 SQVTM and CDR2 ANQGSEA come from the germline V gene. V lost 6 bases to trimming and J lost 7 bases; unmatched junction nucleotides: 5. The CDR3 covers 12 residues. The chain's CDR3 is CSVGQGPNEQFF. The CDR3 nucleotides read TGCAGCGTCGGACAGGGACCTAATGAGCAGTTCTTC.

The chain is built from TRBV11-3 and TRBJ1-2; D may be TRBD1 (5 bases). This CDR3 contains 15 residues. V lost 5 bases and J 2 bases, leaving 15 bases between the germline ends. Germline CDR1 reads SGHNT; CDR2 reads YENEEA. DNA of the CDR3: TGTGCCAGCAGCGGGGGGTCTCCCATAAACTATGGCTACACCTTC. The encoded protein is CASSGGSPINYGYTF.

This clone was picked up a small number of times. The rearrangement uses TRBV18 and TRBJ1-1; no firm D call. The CDR3 extends over 14 amino acids. With 0 bases removed from V and 4 bases from J, the gap between germline ends came to 9 bases. Looked up from germline, CDR1 is KGHSH and CDR2 is LQKENI. CDR3 nucleotide sequence: TGTGCCAGCTCACCACCGAGTGTCAGCACTGAAGCTTTCTTT. Encoded protein: CASSPPSVSTEAFF.

This clone turned up a few times. J is TRBJ1-3 and V is TRBV7-9, with 10 bases fitting TRBD1. Germline loops: CDR1 SEHNR, CDR2 FQNEAQ (reference sequence). V lost 4 bases to trimming and J lost 0 bases; unmatched junction nucleotides: 9. This CDR3 contains 18 residues. CDR3 protein: CASSSPGTGEISGNTIYF. The CDR3 DNA reads as TGTGCCAGCAGCTCCCCGGGGACAGGGGAGATCTCTGGAAACACCATATATTTT.

As DNA, the CDR3 is TGTGCCAGCAGAGTTGGGCGGACGGGTGAAAAACTGTTTTTT. Protein sequence: CASRVGRTGEKLFF. The V gene is TRBV27, the J gene TRBJ1-4, with D unclear. Germline V gene data show CDR1 as MNHEY and CDR2 as SMNVEV (reference sequence). Deletions cut 6 bases from V and 7 bases from J, with 15 bases between. This CDR3 is built from 14 residues. Based on the CDR3 plus reference TRBV27 and TRBJ1-4, the full variable domain is EAQVTQNPRYLITVTGKKLTVTCSQNMNHEYMSWYRQDPGLGLRQIYYSMNVEVTDKGDVPEGYKVSRKEKRNFPLILESPSPNQTSLYFCASRVGRTGEKLFFGSGTQLSVL.

V is TRBV5-1 and J is TRBJ2-3; the match to TRBD1 covers 11 bases. The trim removed 2 bases at V and 3 bases at J, leaving 14 bases unmatched. Germline V lookup: CDR1 SGHRS, CDR2 YFSETQ. The CDR3 loop spans 19 amino acids. DNA of the CDR3: TGCGCCAGCAGCTTATCTTGGACAGGGGGCGAAGTATGGACAGATACGCAGTATTTT. Encoded protein: CASSLSWTGGEVWTDTQYF.

The V and J genes are TRBV7-2 and TRBJ2-3, with TRBD2 identical over 12 bases. V trimming: 5 bases; J trimming: 2 bases; junction bases outside the gene matches: 5. The CDR3 length is 16 residues. CDR1 SGHTA and CDR2 FQGNSA come from the germline V gene. This CDR3 reads CASSARTSGITDTQYF. The DNA of the CDR3 is TGTGCCAGCAGCGCCCGGACTAGCGGGATCACAGATACGCAGTATTTT. Using reference TRBV7-2 and TRBJ2-3 for the parts outside the CDR3, the full variable domain is GAGVSQSPSNKVTEKGKDVELRCDPISGHTALYWYRQSLGQGLEFLIYFQGNSAPDKSGLPSDRFSAERTGGSVSTLTIQRTQQEDSAVYLCASSARTSGITDTQYFGPGTRLTVL.

This clone has just one count. The rearrangement links TRBV4-1 to TRBJ2-1; unclear D gene. The V and J ends lost 2 bases and 0 bases respectively, with 8 bases between them. The CDR3 is 15 residues long. Germline V gene sequence: CDR1 MGHRA, CDR2 YSYEKL. This CDR3 is CASSQTDGSYNEQFF. The CDR3 bases are TGCGCCAGCAGCCAAACAGATGGCTCCTACAATGAGCAGTTCTTC.

This sequence joins TRBV7-9 and TRBJ1-2, with a possible D match to TRBD1 (6 bases). CDR1 and CDR2 (germline): SEHNR, FQNEAQ (reference sequence). V was shortened by 5 bases and J by 1 base, with 14 bases between the two germline ends. CDR3 length: 15 residues. CDR3 in amino acids: CASSQQGLGNYGYTF. CDR3 DNA: TGTGCCAGCAGCCAACAGGGTTTGGGTAACTATGGCTACACCTTC.

The chain recombines TRBV28 with TRBJ1-5; D is unclear. V shed 6 bases and J shed 4 bases, with 13 bases lying between them. The CDR3 spans 14 residues. Germline CDR1 MDHEN, CDR2 SYDVKM. The CDR3 region is CASRPGTSNQPQHF. The CDR3, as DNA: TGTGCCAGCAGGCCGGGAACTTCGAATCAGCCCCAGCATTTT.

This chain links TRBV5-1 with TRBJ1-1, with D possibly being TRBD1 (5 bases). This CDR3 region has 15 residues. V gave up 0 bases and J gave up 6 bases, with 15 bases separating them. Germline V gene lookup returns CDR1 SGHRS and CDR2 YFSETQ. The chain's CDR3 is CASSLVAGSRAEAFF. CDR3 in DNA: TGCGCCAGCAGCTTGGTTGCAGGGAGTCGTGCTGAAGCTTTCTTT.

Here the CDR3 reads CAWRDRVSNYGYTF. The CDR3 nucleotides read TGTGCCTGGAGGGACAGGGTGTCTAACTATGGCTACACCTTC. The chain joins TRBV30 to TRBJ1-2, with 8 bases identical to TRBD1. Unmatched junction bases numbered 3, after V lost 3 bases and J lost 0 bases. Per germline, CDR1 GTSNPN and CDR2 SVGIG (reference sequence). This CDR3 is built from 14 residues.

The chain carries TRBV7-8 and TRBJ2-7; TRBD1 might be the D (6 bases). Deletions cut 2 bases from V and 5 bases from J, with 16 bases between. The CDR3 consists of 15 residues. Germline CDR1 and CDR2: SGHVS and FQNEAQ. The CDR3 DNA reads TGTGCCAGCAGCTTAATGCAGGGGAAGATAAACGAGCAGTACTTC. It is translated as CASSLMQGKINEQYF.